This T cell receptor beta chain was profiled in a study of blood T cells in healthy people across ages. As concerns this clonotype: Its cognate antigen is unknown.

The use of a sample-barcoded 5' primer and a J-beta primer mix characterized a second PCR of 7 to 11 cycles. TCRdb recomputed calls from the 5' RACE reads with MiXCR, one row per CDR3 protein. This sample has more than 900,000 distinct CDR3 sequences, with under 30% found just once. Study observations and caveats: Observed TCR beta diversity per million T cells went down as age went up. This fall followed a roughly linear course with age.

The germline V gene encodes CDR1 SGHTA and CDR2 FQGNSA. Trimming took off 0 bases at V and 6 bases at J, with 7 bases between the two ends. This CDR3 has 13 residues. These data also featured in a second study, about T cells of mothers and their children. That work states: Added by the second PCR's M1S primer were sample barcodes and 2-4 random nucleotides.

The clonotype originates from a girl aged 2 to 9 in good health. The rearrangement uses TRBV7-2 and TRBJ2-3, with D unclear. Material for sequencing was blood. CDR3 sequence (DNA): TGTGCCAGCAGCTTAGCGTTCGGGGATACGCAGTATTTT. It yields the protein CASSLAFGDTQYF.